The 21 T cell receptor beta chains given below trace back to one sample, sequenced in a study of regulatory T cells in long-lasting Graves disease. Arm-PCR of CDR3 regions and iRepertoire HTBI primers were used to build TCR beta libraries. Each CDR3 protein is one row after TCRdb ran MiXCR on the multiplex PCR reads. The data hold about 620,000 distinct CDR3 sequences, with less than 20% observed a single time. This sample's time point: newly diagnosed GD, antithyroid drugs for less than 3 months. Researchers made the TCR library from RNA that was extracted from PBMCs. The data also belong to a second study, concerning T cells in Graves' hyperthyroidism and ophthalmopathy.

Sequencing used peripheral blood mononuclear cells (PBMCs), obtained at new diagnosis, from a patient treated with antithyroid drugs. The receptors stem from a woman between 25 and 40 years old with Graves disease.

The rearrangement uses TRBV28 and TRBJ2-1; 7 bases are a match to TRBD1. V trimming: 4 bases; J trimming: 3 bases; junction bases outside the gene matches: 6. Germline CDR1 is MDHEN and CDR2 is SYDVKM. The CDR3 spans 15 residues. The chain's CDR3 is CASSSLQGIYNEQFF. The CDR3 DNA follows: TGTGCCAGCAGTTCCCTACAGGGGATCTACAATGAGCAGTTCTTC.

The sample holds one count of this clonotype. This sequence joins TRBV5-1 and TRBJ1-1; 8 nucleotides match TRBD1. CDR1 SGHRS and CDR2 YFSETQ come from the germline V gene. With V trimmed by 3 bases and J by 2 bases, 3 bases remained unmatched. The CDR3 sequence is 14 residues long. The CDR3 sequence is CASSSGQANTEAFF. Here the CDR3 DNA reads TGCGCCAGCAGCTCGGGACAGGCTAACACTGAAGCTTTCTTT.

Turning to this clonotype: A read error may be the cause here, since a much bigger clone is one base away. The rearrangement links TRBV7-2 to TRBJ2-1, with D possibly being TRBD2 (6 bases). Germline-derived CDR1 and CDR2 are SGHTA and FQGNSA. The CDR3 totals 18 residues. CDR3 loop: CASSLLGGREGSYNGQFF. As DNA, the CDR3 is TGTGCCAGCAGCTTGCTAGGTGGGCGGGAAGGATCCTACAATGGGCAGTTCTTC.

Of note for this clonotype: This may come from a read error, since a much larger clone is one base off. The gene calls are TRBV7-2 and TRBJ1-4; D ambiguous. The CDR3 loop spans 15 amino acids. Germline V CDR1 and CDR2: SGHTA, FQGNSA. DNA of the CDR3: TGTGCCGGCAGCTTAAATACCGGGAACTATGAAAAACTGTTTTTT. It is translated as CAGSLNTGNYEKLFF.

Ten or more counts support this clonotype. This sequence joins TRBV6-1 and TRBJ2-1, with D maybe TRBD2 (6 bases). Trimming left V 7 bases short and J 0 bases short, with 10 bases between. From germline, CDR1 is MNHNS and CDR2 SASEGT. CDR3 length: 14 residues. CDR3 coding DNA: TGTGCCAGCAACAGACTAGGCTCCTACAATGAGCAGTTCTTC. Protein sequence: CASNRLGSYNEQFF.

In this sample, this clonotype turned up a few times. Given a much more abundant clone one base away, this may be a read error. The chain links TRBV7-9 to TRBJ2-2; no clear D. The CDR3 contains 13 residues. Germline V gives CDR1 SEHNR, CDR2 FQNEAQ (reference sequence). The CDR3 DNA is TGTACCAGCAGCCCCAAGAACACCGGGGAGCTGTTTTTT. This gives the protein CTSSPKNTGELFF.

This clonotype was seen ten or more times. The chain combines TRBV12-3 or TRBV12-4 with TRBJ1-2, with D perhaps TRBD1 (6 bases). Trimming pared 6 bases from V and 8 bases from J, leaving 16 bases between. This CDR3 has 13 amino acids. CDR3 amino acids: CASRFPGAEGYTF. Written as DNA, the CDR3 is TGTGCCAGCAGATTCCCGGGGGCGGAGGGCTACACCTTC.

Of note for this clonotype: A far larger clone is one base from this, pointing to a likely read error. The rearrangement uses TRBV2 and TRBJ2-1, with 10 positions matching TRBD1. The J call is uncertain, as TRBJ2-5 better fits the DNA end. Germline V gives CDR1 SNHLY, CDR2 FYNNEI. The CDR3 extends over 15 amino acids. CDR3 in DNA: TGTGCCAACAGAGCGGACAGGGGGAGCGGAGAGACCCAGTACTTC. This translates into CANRADRGSGETQYF.

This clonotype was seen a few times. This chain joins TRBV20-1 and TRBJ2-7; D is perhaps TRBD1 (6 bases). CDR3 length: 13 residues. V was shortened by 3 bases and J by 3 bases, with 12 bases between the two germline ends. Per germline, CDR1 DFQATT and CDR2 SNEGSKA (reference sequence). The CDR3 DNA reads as TGCAGTGCTAGCCAGGGGCAGTACTACGAGCAGTACTTC. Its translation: CSASQGQYYEQYF.

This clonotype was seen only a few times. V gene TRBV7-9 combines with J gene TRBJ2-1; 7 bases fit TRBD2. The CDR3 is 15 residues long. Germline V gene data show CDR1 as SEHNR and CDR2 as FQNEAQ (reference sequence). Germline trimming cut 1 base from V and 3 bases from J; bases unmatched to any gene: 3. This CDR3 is CASSLGSGYYNEQFF. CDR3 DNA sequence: TGTGCCAGCAGCTTAGGTAGCGGGTACTACAATGAGCAGTTCTTC. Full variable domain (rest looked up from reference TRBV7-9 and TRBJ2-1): DTGVSQNPRHKITKRGQNVTFRCDPISEHNRLYWYRQTLGQGPEFLTYFQNEAQLEKSRLLSDRFSAERPKGSFSTLEIQRTEQGDSAMYLCASSLGSGYYNEQFFGPGTRLTVL.

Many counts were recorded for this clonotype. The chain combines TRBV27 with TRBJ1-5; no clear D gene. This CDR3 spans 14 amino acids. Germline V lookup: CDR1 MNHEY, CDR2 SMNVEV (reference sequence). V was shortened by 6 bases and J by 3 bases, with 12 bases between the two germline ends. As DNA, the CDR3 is TGTGCCAGCAGGGATGGAGGGTTCAATCAGCCCCAGCATTTT. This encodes CASRDGGFNQPQHF.

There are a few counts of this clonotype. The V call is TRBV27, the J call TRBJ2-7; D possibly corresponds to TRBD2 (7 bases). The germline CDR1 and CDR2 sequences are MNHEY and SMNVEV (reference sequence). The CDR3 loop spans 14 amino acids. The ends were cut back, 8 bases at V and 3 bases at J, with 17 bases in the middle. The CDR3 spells CASPRRGGHYEQYF. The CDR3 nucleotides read TGTGCCAGCCCTAGGAGGGGGGGTCACTACGAGCAGTACTTC.

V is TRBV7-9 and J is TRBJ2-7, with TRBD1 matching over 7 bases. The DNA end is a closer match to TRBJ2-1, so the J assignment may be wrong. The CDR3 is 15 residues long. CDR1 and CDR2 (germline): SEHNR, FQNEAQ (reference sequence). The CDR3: CASSTSGTRGNEQFF. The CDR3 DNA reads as TGTGCCAGCAGCACCTCCGGGACCAGGGGGAATGAGCAGTTCTTC.

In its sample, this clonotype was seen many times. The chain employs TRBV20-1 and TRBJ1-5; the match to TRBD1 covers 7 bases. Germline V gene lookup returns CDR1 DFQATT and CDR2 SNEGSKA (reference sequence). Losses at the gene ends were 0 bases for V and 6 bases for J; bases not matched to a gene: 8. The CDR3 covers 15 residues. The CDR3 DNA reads TGCAGTGCTAGAGATTGGGGCAGGGGGTTTCAGCCCCAGCATTTT. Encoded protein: CSARDWGRGFQPQHF.

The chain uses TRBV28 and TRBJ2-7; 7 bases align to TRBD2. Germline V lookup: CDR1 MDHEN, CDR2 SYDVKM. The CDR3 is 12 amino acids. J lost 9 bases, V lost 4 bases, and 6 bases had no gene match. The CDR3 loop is CASSYKRDGQYF. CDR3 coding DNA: TGTGCCAGCAGTTACAAGCGGGACGGGCAGTACTTC. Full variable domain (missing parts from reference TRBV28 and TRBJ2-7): DVKVTQSSRYLVKRTGEKVFLECVQDMDHENMFWYRQDPGLGLRLIYFSYDVKMKEKGDIPEGYSVSREKKERFSLILESASTNQTSMYLCASSYKRDGQYFGPGTRLTVT.

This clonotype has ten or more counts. The CDR3 nucleotides are TGTGCCAGCAGCTTAGGAGCCAAAGAGACCCAGTACTTC. Protein sequence: CASSLGAKETQYF. The chain uses TRBV11-2 and TRBJ2-5, with D hard to call. The germline V and J ends were trimmed by 1 base and 3 bases, with 6 bases remaining between them. Germline V gives CDR1 SGHAT, CDR2 FQNNGV. The CDR3 covers 13 residues.

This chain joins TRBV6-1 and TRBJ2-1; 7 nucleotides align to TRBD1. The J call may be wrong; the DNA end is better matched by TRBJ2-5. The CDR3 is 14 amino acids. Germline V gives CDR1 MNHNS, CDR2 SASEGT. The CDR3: CASSGDRPGETQYF. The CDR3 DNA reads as TGTGCCAGCAGTGGGGACAGACCGGGGGAGACCCAGTACTTC.

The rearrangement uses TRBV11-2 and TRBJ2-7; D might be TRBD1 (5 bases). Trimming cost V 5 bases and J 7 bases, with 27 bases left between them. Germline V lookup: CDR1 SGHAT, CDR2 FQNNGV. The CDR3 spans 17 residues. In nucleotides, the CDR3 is TGTGCCAGCAGCCCAAACCCCAGCGTAGGGGCGCTGGGGGAGCAGTACTTC. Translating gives CASSPNPSVGALGEQYF.

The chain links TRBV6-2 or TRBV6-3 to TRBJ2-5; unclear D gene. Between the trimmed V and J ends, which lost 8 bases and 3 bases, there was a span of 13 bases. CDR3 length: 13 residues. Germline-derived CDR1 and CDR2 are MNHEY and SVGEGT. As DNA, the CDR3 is TGTGCCAGCGCCCCACGGACGGAAGAGACCCAGTACTTC. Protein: CASAPRTEETQYF.

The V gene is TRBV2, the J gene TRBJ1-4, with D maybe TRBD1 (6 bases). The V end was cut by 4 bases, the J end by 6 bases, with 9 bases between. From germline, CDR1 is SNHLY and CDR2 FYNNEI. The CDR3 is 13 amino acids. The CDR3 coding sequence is TGTGCCAGCAGTGTCGGGGGGCATGAAAAACTGTTTTTT. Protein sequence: CASSVGGHEKLFF.

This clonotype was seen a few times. CDR3 protein: CASSYSGGGGNEQFF. The CDR3 region has the DNA TGTGCCAGCAGTTACTCCGGCGGAGGGGGGAATGAGCAGTTCTTC. The chain carries TRBV6-9 and TRBJ2-1; D tentatively reads TRBD1 or TRBD2 (6 bases each). The ends were cut back, 3 bases at V and 7 bases at J, with 16 bases in the middle. Per the germline V gene, CDR1 is MNHGY and CDR2 is SVAAGI. The CDR3 covers 15 residues.